The subject of this entry is one T cell receptor beta chain. This clonotype was seen a few times. This receptor's antigen is unknown. Base qualities are not recorded, but no much larger clone differs from it by a single base. The CDR3 spans 14 residues, from the cysteine through the phenylalanine. Just the 42-base CDR3 DNA is kept, in frame starting at base 1. The germline V gene (reference sequence) gives CDR1 as MNHNY and CDR2 as SVGAGI. The V and J ends are trimmed by 2 bases and 3 bases, leaving 10 bases between them. This specimen comes from a study of T cell repertoires in cytomegalovirus infection (dated by TCRdb to the late 2010s). Describing the broader study: The peptide stimulations were aimed at well-studied HLA-B-restricted epitopes as well as recently identified HLA-C-restricted CMV epitopes, whose presentation resists viral immunomodulation. Donor HLA type was relevant to the analysis, as public TCR beta signatures indicated carriage of CMV infection together with the matching HLA type.

The intended sense of this specimen's treatment or condition label: in vitro stimulation with specific CMV peptide epitopes to enrich CMV-specific T cells. The data were produced on an Illumina HiSeq 1500. The public reads were run again by TCRdb, first through fastp at Q25 and then through MiXCR, and only productive beta chains were kept. Rows merge per CDR3 protein into single entries with the most common DNA and genes. The sample has some 110,000 distinct CDR3 sequences on record, 32% of them singletons. The ten biggest clones cover about 54% of the sample. Broader findings and caveats from the paper: In both this cohort and an independent roughly 330-donor cohort, the cumulative frequency of public TCR beta family members distinguished carriers of CMV infection plus the relevant HLA type. The ex vivo response was dominated by HLA-C-restricted CMV-specific TCR beta clonotypes, and the single most frequent clonotype in two of eight donors was supplied by these HLA-C-restricted clonotypes.

The chain joins TRBV6-6 to TRBJ2-5; no D gene call is confident. This sequence originates from a human donor in good health (CMV status not recorded). Some clones in this sample may be carry-over from other donors' samples. Sequencing used CD8+ T cells from cultured PBMCs, obtained from culture after CMV antigen stimulation. CDR3 reads: CASSYVMSEETQYF. The nucleotides are TGTGCCAGCAGTTACGTCATGAGCGAAGAGACCCAGTACTTC.